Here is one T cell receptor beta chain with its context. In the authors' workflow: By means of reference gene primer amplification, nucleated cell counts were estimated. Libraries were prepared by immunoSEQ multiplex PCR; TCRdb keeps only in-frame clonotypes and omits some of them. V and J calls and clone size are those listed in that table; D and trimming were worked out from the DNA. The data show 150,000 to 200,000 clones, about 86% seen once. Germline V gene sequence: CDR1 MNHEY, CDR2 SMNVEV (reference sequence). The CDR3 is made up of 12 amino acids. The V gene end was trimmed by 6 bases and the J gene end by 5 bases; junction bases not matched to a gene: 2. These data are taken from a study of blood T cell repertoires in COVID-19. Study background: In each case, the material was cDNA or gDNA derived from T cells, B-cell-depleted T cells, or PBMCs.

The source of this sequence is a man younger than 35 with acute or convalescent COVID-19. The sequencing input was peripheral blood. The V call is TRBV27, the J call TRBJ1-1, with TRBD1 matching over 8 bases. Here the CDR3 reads CASRQGGTEAFF. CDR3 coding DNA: TGTGCCAGCAGACAGGGGGGAACTGAAGCTTTCTTT.